The 15 T cell receptor beta chains below come from one sample, sequenced in a study of blood T cell repertoires in COVID-19. TCRdb's table, derived via immunoSEQ multiplex PCR, lists solely in-frame clones and lacks some. The table lists roughly 80,000 clones, less than 90% of them singletons. The sample consisted of peripheral blood. These receptors were taken from a man at least 80 years old in a cohort sampled during active COVID-19.

The CDR3 DNA sequence: TGTGCCAGCAGTGAAGCCAGGGTTCCCGGGGAGCTGTTTTTT. Encoded protein: CASSEARVPGELFF. The V gene is TRBV25-1, the J gene TRBJ2-2; a possible D gene is TRBD1 (5 bases). The germline V gene encodes CDR1 MGHDK and CDR2 SYGVNS. The V gene lost 2 bases and the J gene lost 6 bases, with 10 bases spanning the gap. The CDR3 runs to 14 residues.

The chain uses TRBV2 and TRBJ2-3, with TRBD2 matching 10 bases. The germline V gene encodes CDR1 SNHLY and CDR2 FYNNEI. The CDR3 length is 15 residues. V dropped 5 bases and J dropped 1; count of bases not matched to a gene: 3. This chain's CDR3 is CASSPLAGGTDTQYF. CDR3 nucleotides: TGTGCCAGCAGTCCCCTAGCGGGGGGCACAGATACGCAGTATTTT.

This clone was seen only once. The V call is TRBV29-1, the J call TRBJ1-4; TRBD1 aligns across 9 bases. CDR1 SQVTM and CDR2 ANQGSEA come from the germline V gene. The V segment lost 6 bases and the J segment 5 bases; nucleotides outside the gene matches: 4. The CDR3 consists of 13 residues. The CDR3 sequence is CSVPGTGNEKLFF. The CDR3 DNA is TGCAGCGTCCCCGGGACAGGGAATGAAAAACTGTTTTTT. Full variable domain (remainder filled in from reference TRBV29-1 and TRBJ1-4): SAVISQKPSRDICQRGTSLTIQCQVDSQVTMMFWYRQQPGQSLTLIATANQGSEATYESGFVIDKFPISRPNLTFSTLTVSNMSPEDSSIYLCSVPGTGNEKLFFGSGTQLSVL.

J is TRBJ2-3 and V is TRBV5-4; 9 nucleotides agree with TRBD1. The germline CDR1 and CDR2 sequences are SGHNT and YYREEE (reference sequence). The ends lost 4 bases at V and 4 bases at J; junction bases unmatched: 19. There are 19 residues in the CDR3. The CDR3 sequence: CASSRLLPRGTGQADTQYF. CDR3 coding DNA: TGTGCCAGCAGCCGATTACTCCCCCGCGGGACAGGGCAAGCAGATACGCAGTATTTT.

V gene TRBV6-5 combines with J gene TRBJ1-6; D is undetermined. V lost 2 bases and J 10 bases, leaving 15 bases between the germline ends. The CDR3 is 15 amino acids. Germline V gene data show CDR1 as MNHEY and CDR2 as SVGAGI. DNA for the CDR3: TGTGCCAGCAGTTACACCTTGACAAGATCCTCACCCCTCCACTTT. Translated: CASSYTLTRSSPLHF.

This rearrangement joins TRBV20-1 to TRBJ2-5; D remains ambiguous. Germline-derived CDR1 and CDR2 are DFQATT and SNEGSKA (reference sequence). This CDR3 region has 11 residues. The ends were cut back, 6 bases at V and 3 bases at J, with 8 bases in the middle. In nucleotides, the CDR3 is TGCAGTGCGCGGAAGGAAGAGACCCAGTACTTC. Translated: CSARKEETQYF.

The table lists this clone with a count of one. This chain joins TRBV5-6 and TRBJ2-7; 8 bases agree with TRBD2. Germline assignment: CDR1 SGHDT and CDR2 YYEEEE. V dropped 4 bases and J dropped 5; count of bases not matched to a gene: 11. The CDR3 runs to 15 residues. The DNA for the CDR3 is TGTGCCAGCAGCGACTCGGGACTAGAGGCTCACGAGCAGTACGTC. It is translated as CASSDSGLEAHEQYV.

The V gene is TRBV6-5, the J gene TRBJ2-7; the match to TRBD1 covers 8 bases. With 2 bases clipped from V and 1 base from J, the junction kept 4 bases outside the gene matches. Germline V gene lookup returns CDR1 MNHEY and CDR2 SVGAGI. The CDR3 totals 15 residues. The CDR3 nucleotides are TGTGCCAGCAGTTACGGGACAGGCCTATCCTACGAGCAGTACTTC. This gives the protein CASSYGTGLSYEQYF.

The genes are TRBV19 and TRBJ2-5; TRBD2 might be the D (5 bases). The germline gives CDR1 LNHDA, CDR2 SQIVND (reference sequence). CDR3 length: 13 amino acids. V lost 3 bases and J 3 bases, leaving 8 bases between the germline ends. The CDR3 reads CASSMSSKETQYF. The CDR3 DNA is TGTGCCAGTAGTATGTCTAGCAAAGAGACCCAGTACTTC.

V gene TRBV7-9 combines with J gene TRBJ1-3; D not certain. V lost 1 base and J lost 0, with 4 bases in between. Germline loops: CDR1 SEHNR, CDR2 FQNEAQ (reference sequence). CDR3 size: 14 residues. CDR3: CASSLDTSGNTIYF. CDR3 nucleotides: TGTGCCAGCAGCTTAGACACCTCTGGAAACACCATATATTTT.

The genes are TRBV6-6 and TRBJ1-1; TRBD1 agrees at 10 bases. Trimming cost V 5 bases and J 3 bases; bases outside gene matches: 3. This CDR3 has 14 residues. Germline V gives CDR1 MNHNY, CDR2 SVGAGI (reference sequence). The CDR3 nucleotides read TGTGCCAGCAGTCGACAGGGGGCGGACACTGAAGCTTTCTTT. Translated, it gives CASSRQGADTEAFF.

V and J are TRBV2 and TRBJ2-5, with 11 bases matching TRBD1. Germline V CDR1 and CDR2: SNHLY, FYNNEI. The CDR3 extends over 13 amino acids. V was clipped by 8 bases and J by 4 bases; unmatched bases: 3. Here the CDR3 reads CASLDRGRETQYF. CDR3 in DNA: TGTGCCAGCCTGGACAGGGGGCGAGAGACCCAGTACTTC.

V gene TRBV2 combines with J gene TRBJ1-4; maybe TRBD1 (5 bases). The CDR3 loop spans 13 amino acids. Germline assignment: CDR1 SNHLY and CDR2 FYNNEI. Trimming left V 7 bases short and J 8 bases short, with 14 bases between. The CDR3 sequence is CASTPDTGEKLFF. The CDR3 nucleotides read TGTGCCAGCACCCCGGACACTGGCGAAAAACTGTTTTTT.

This clone occurred once. CDR3 sequence (DNA): TGTGCCAGCAGCTTGGAAATGCAGGGGGCTCATGGCTACACCTTC. This sequence encodes CASSLEMQGAHGYTF. This chain links TRBV5-6 with TRBJ1-2, with 8 bases aligning to TRBD1. This CDR3 is 15 amino acids long. Germline V CDR1 and CDR2: SGHDT, YYEEEE. V lost 0 bases to trimming and J lost 6 bases; unmatched junction nucleotides: 7.

This clone came up a few times. The junction departs from the called germline gene at one end, perhaps through a read error. The chain recombines TRBV5-4 with TRBJ1-2; no clear D gene. This CDR3 contains 15 residues. In germline, CDR1 is SGHNT, CDR2 YYREEE (reference sequence). CDR3 sequence: CASRLGGLRGYGYTF. CDR3 nucleotides: TGTGCCAGCAGGTTGGGAGGGCTACGGGGATATGGCTACACCTTC.